Sequencing of this T cell receptor (beta chain) was carried out in a study of blood T cell repertoires in COVID-19. Overall study: Italy, Spain and the United States were the sources of the convalescent and acute COVID-19 samples.

In the original workflow: Reference gene primers were amplified, and this amplification served to estimate nucleated cell counts. Data came from immunoSEQ multiplex PCR; TCRdb stores just in-frame clones and leaves some out. The V and J calls and clone size come from that table; D and trimming were worked out from the DNA. The data hold around 200,000 clones, with 75% to 90% observed a single time. The CDR3 is 14 residues long. The V end lost 0 bases, the J end lost 10 bases, and 10 bases lay between the germline ends. Germline CDR1 reads SGHVS; CDR2 reads FNYEAQ. The TCR originated in a man aged 35-49 years with acute or convalescent COVID-19. The material sequenced was peripheral blood. This rearrangement joins TRBV7-6 to TRBJ1-6; D not resolved. CDR3 protein: CASSLASSRSPLHF. DNA for the CDR3: TGTGCCAGCAGCTTAGCTTCTTCTAGGTCACCCCTCCACTTT.